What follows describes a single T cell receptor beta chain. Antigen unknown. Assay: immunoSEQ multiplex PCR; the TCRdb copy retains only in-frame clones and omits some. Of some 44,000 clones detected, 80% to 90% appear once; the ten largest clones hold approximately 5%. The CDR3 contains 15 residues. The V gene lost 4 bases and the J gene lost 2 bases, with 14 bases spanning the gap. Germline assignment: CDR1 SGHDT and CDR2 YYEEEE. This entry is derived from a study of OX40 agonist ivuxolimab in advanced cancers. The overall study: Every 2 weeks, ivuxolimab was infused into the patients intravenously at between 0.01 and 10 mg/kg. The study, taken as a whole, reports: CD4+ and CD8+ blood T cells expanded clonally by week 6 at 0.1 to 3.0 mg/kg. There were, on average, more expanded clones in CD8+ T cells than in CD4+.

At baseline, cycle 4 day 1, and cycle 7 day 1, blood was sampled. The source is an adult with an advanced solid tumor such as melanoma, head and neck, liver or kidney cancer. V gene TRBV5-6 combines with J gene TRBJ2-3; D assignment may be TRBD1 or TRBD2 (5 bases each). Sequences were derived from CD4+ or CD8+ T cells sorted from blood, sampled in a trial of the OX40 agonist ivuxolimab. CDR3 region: CASSPGTSDTDTQYF. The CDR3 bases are TGTGCCAGCAGCCCCGGGACCTCAGACACAGATACGCAGTATTTT.